Below are 15 T cell receptor beta chains sequenced from a single sample in a study of regulatory T cells in long-lasting Graves disease. The time point is: persistent/refractory GD, antithyroid drugs over 5 years with positive TRAb. The TCR library was made from RNA extracted from PBMCs. HTBI primers from iRepertoire and Arm-PCR of CDR3 regions yielded the TCR beta libraries. TCRdb re-derived calls from the multiplex PCR reads in MiXCR, one entry per CDR3 protein. Of 650,000 to 700,000 distinct CDR3 sequences in the sample, 25% to 35% were seen once. The specimen was peripheral blood mononuclear cells (PBMCs), collected when the disease was refractory, from a patient treated with antithyroid drugs. The receptors were gathered from a female donor with Graves disease.

Worth noting for this clonotype: Possible read error: a much larger clone is one base away. The chain recombines TRBV28 with TRBJ1-1; 12 nucleotides align to TRBD1. Per germline, CDR1 MDHEN and CDR2 SYDVKM. The CDR3 consists of 17 residues. Trimming took 6 bases from V and 4 from J; bases not matched to a gene: 12. CDR3 nucleotide sequence: TGTGCCAGCAGCACTAGGGACAGGGGGCGTCGGGGCACTGAAGCTTTCTTT. It translates to CASSTRDRGRRGTEAFF. Full variable domain (outside the CDR3, taken from reference TRBV28 and TRBJ1-1): DVKVTQSSRYLVKRTGEKVFLECVQDMDHENMFWYRQDPGLGLRLIYFSYDVKMKEKGDIPEGYSVSREKKERFSLILESASTNQTSMYLCASSTRDRGRRGTEAFFGQGTRLTVV.

The rearrangement joins TRBV6-1 to TRBJ2-5; possibly TRBD1 for D (5 bases). This CDR3 has 12 residues. Trimming stripped 8 bases from V and 4 bases from J, with 11 bases between. Germline loops: CDR1 MNHNS, CDR2 SASEGT. The CDR3 DNA reads as TGTGCCAGCGTTGACAGTGGAGAGACCCAGTACTTC. It specifies CASVDSGETQYF.

This clonotype occurred a few times. This chain links TRBV28 with TRBJ1-3, with 11 bases aligning to TRBD1. CDR1 and CDR2 (germline): MDHEN, SYDVKM. CDR3 length: 16 amino acids. The J segment lost 0 bases and the V segment lost 6 bases, leaving 4 bases of the junction unmatched. The CDR3 DNA follows: TGTGCCAGCAGCCAAGGGACAGGGGGCTCTGGAAACACCATATATTTT. As protein: CASSQGTGGSGNTIYF.

V gene TRBV7-3 combines with J gene TRBJ2-1, with D possibly being TRBD2 (6 bases). CDR3 length: 14 residues. Between the trimmed V and J ends, which lost 2 bases and 10 bases, there was a span of 15 bases. Germline V gene lookup returns CDR1 SGHTA and CDR2 FQGTGA. The CDR3 coding sequence is TGTGCCAGCAGCTTAGGGGCAGGGAGGAGGGAGCAGTTCTTC. This gives the protein CASSLGAGRREQFF.

This clonotype was recorded at least ten times. This sequence joins TRBV12-3 or TRBV12-4 and TRBJ2-5; tentative D call: TRBD1 (5 bases). Trimming removed 3 bases at V and 4 bases at J, with 9 bases between. The CDR3 sequence is 13 residues long. The DNA of the CDR3 is TGTGCCAGCAGTTTCAGGGTTGGAGAGACCCAGTACTTC. As protein: CASSFRVGETQYF.

The chain uses TRBV30 and TRBJ1-1; D gene unclear. The CDR3 spans 14 residues. Germline CDR1 GTSNPN, CDR2 SVGIG (reference sequence). Trimming removed 0 bases from V and 1 base from J, with 9 bases in between. In DNA, the CDR3 is TGTGCCTGGAGTGTAGGACGGACGAACACTGAAGCTTTCTTT. Its protein is CAWSVGRTNTEAFF.

Here the CDR3 DNA reads TGTGCCAGCATAACGGGGGGTCAGCCCCAGCATTTT. It translates to CASITGGQPQHF. This chain joins TRBV7-2 and TRBJ1-5; weak D call: TRBD1 (5 bases). CDR3 length: 12 amino acids. CDR1 is SGHTA, CDR2 FQGNSA, per germline. Trimming removed 7 bases at V and 6 bases at J, with 10 bases between.

The chain employs TRBV20-1 and TRBJ1-2, with 7 nucleotides matching TRBD1. J gave up 7 bases and V 0 bases, and 5 bases lay outside the gene matches. CDR3 length: 13 amino acids. Germline CDR1 and CDR2: DFQATT and SNEGSKA (reference sequence). CDR3 nucleotide sequence: TGCAGTGCTAGAGATTACACAGGGGCTGGCTACACCTTC. Its protein product is CSARDYTGAGYTF.

This chain connects TRBV9 to TRBJ2-6; D gene uncertain. The CDR3 runs 15 residues. Germline V gene data show CDR1 as SGDLS and CDR2 as YYNGEE. V dropped 2 bases and J dropped 4 bases, with 10 bases sitting between them. The CDR3 DNA reads as TGTGCCAGCAGCGTGGGAACCTTAGGGGCCAACGTCCTGACTTTC. This encodes CASSVGTLGANVLTF.

The chain employs TRBV3-1 and TRBJ2-2; D remains ambiguous. V was pared by 6 bases and J by 6 bases, with 8 bases between. This CDR3 comprises 12 residues. CDR1 LGHDT and CDR2 YNNKEL come from the germline V gene (reference sequence). CDR3 sequence: CASRRRSGELFF. The CDR3 DNA follows: TGTGCCAGCAGGCGGCGTTCCGGGGAGCTGTTTTTT.

Many counts were recorded for this clonotype. J is TRBJ1-2 and V is TRBV6-4; perhaps TRBD1 as D (5 bases). Looked up from germline, CDR1 is MRHNA and CDR2 is SNTAGT. The CDR3 length is 15 residues. Trimming shortened V by 2 bases and J by 6 bases, and 16 bases separated the two germline ends. CDR3 DNA sequence: TGTGCCAGCAGTGACGGGCAGGGTGTGAAGAATGGCTACACCTTC. Amino acids: CASSDGQGVKNGYTF.

The chain is built from TRBV14 and TRBJ1-4; no reliable D call. There are 15 residues in the CDR3. CDR1 and CDR2 from the germline V gene are SGHDN and FVKESK. Trimming removed 6 bases from V and 8 bases from J, with 19 bases in between. CDR3 DNA sequence: TGTGCCAGCAGTCCCGGTGGGAGGGCGGCCGAAAAACTGTTTTTT. Translating gives CASSPGGRAAEKLFF.

The chain recombines TRBV19 with TRBJ2-6, with 8 nucleotides matching TRBD1. There are 19 residues in the CDR3. Germline V gene lookup returns CDR1 LNHDA and CDR2 SQIVND (reference sequence). After removal of 5 bases from V and 0 bases from J, the junction contained 12 bases not matched to a gene. The CDR3 here is CASSVVAQGAISGANVLTF. For the CDR3, the DNA is TGTGCCAGTAGTGTTGTAGCGCAGGGGGCGATCTCTGGGGCCAACGTCCTGACTTTC.

This clonotype was detected only a few times. CDR3 nucleotide sequence: TGTGCCAGTAGTATTGGCAGGGGGGGCAATCAGCCCCAGCATTTT. Translating gives CASSIGRGGNQPQHF. V and J are TRBV19 and TRBJ1-5, with TRBD1 matching 7 bases. CDR3 length equals 15 residues. The germline gives CDR1 LNHDA, CDR2 SQIVND (reference sequence). The V and J ends lost 3 bases and 2 bases, in that order; junction bases with no gene match: 4.

This chain uses TRBV10-3 with TRBJ1-1; D is perhaps TRBD1 (5 bases). The CDR3 has 13 residues. Germline loops: CDR1 ENHRY, CDR2 SYGVKD. V was clipped by 4 bases and J by 3 bases, with 9 bases between them. The CDR3: CAISGVGDTEAFF. In DNA, the CDR3 is TGTGCCATCAGTGGGGTAGGGGACACTGAAGCTTTCTTT.